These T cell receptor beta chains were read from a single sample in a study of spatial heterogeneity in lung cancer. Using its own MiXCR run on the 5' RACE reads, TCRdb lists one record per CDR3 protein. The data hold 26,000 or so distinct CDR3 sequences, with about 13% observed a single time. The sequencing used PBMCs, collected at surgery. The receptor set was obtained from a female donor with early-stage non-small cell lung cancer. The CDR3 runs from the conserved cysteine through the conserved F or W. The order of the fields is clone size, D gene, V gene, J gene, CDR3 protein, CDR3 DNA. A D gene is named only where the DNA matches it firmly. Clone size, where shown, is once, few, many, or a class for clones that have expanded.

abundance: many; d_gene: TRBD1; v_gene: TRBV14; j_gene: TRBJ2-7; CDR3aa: CASSLRQGSYEQYF; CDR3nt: TGTGCCAGCAGCCTACGACAGGGCTCCTACGAGCAGTACTTC
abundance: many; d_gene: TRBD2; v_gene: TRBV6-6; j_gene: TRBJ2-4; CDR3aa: CASRRGVEENIQYF; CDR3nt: TGTGCCAGCCGACGGGGGGTGGAGGAAAACATTCAGTACTTC
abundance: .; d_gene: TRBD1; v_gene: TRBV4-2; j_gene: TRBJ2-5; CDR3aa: CASSQRTGGETQYF; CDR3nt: TGTGCCAGCAGCCAACGGACAGGCGGGGAGACCCAGTACTTC
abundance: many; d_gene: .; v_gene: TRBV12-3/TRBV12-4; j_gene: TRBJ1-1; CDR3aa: CASSFDANTEAFF; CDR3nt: TGTGCCAGCAGTTTCGACGCGAACACTGAAGCTTTCTTT
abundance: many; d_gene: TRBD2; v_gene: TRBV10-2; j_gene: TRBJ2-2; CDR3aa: CASSGGGFLAGGPTGELFF; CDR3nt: TGCGCCAGCAGTGGGGGAGGATTCCTAGCGGGGGGACCGACCGGGGAGCTGTTTTTT
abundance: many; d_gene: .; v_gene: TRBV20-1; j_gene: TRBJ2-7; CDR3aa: CSVAGRTSYEQYF; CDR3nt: TGCAGTGTTGCGGGGAGAACGTCCTACGAGCAGTACTTC
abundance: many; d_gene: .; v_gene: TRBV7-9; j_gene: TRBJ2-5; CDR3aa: CASSHPRGSGQETQYF; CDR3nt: TGTGCCAGCAGCCACCCCCGGGGCAGCGGGCAAGAGACCCAGTACTTC
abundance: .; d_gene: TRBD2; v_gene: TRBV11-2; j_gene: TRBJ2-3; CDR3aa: CASSLVYGGDTDTQYF; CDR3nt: TGTGCCAGCAGCTTAGTTTATGGGGGGGACACAGATACGCAGTATTTT
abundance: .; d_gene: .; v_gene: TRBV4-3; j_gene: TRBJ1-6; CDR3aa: CASSPSTGPNSPLHF; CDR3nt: TGCGCCAGCAGCCCCTCTACAGGGCCCAATTCACCCCTCCACTTT
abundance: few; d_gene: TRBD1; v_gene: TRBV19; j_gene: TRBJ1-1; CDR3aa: CASRVDRGSTEAFF; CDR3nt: TGTGCCAGTAGAGTGGACAGGGGAAGCACTGAAGCTTTCTTT
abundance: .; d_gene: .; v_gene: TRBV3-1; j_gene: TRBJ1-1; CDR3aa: CASSRGEIYTEAFF; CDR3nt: TGTGCCAGCAGCCGGGGGGAGATTTACACTGAAGCTTTCTTT
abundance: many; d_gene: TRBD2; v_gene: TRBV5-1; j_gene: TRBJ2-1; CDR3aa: CASSSDLTSGNEQFF; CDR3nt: TGCGCCAGCAGCTCGGACCTAACTAGCGGCAATGAGCAGTTCTTC
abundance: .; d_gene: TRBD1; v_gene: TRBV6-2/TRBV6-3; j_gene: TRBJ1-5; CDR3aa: CASSYVLGQGIGEGNQPQHF; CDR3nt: TGTGCCAGCAGTTACGTCTTAGGACAGGGGATCGGAGAGGGCAATCAGCCCCAGCATTTT
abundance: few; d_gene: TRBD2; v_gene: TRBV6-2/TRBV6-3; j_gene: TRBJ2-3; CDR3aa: CASSRTSVTDTQYF; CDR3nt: TGTGCCAGCAGTCGGACTAGTGTCACAGATACGCAGTATTTT
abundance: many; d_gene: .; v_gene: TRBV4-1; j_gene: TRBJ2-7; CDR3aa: CASSQSPRQALYEQYF; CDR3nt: TGCGCCAGCAGCCAATCCCCTAGACAGGCGTTATACGAGCAGTACTTC
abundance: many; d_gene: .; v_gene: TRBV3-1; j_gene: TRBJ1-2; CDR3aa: CASSQDPGQGGGYGYTF; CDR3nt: TGTGCCAGCAGCCAAGATCCCGGGCAGGGTGGAGGCTATGGCTACACCTTC
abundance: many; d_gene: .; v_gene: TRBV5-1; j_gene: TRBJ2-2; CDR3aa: CASSLEDSSNTGELFF; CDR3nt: TGCGCCAGCAGCTTGGAGGACAGCTCGAACACCGGGGAGCTGTTTTTT
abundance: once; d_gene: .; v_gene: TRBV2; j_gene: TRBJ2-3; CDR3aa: CASTPIDRKSADTQYF; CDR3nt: TGTGCCAGCACCCCCATCGACAGGAAGTCTGCAGATACGCAGTATTTT
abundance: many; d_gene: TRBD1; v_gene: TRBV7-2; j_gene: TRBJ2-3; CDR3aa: CASSPEQGAIDTQYF; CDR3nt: TGTGCCAGCAGCCCAGAACAGGGGGCTATAGATACGCAGTATTTT
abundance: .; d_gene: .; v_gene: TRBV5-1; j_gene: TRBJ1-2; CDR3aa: CASSPYRDGYTF; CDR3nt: TGCGCCAGCAGCCCGTACAGGGATGGCTACACCTTC
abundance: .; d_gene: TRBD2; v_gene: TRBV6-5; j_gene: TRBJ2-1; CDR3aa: CASRSGGAGENEQFF; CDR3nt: TGTGCCAGCAGGTCCGGAGGAGCGGGAGAGAATGAGCAGTTCTTC
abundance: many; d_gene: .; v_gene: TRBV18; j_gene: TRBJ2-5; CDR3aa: CASSRQASQETQYF; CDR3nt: TGTGCCAGCTCACGTCAGGCTTCCCAAGAGACCCAGTACTTC
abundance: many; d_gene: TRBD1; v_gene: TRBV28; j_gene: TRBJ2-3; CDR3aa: CASSRTGATDTQYF; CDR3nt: TGTGCCAGCAGTCGAACAGGGGCCACAGATACGCAGTATTTT
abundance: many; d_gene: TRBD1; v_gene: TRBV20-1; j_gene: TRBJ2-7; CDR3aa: CSAEGQGATYEQYF; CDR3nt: TGCAGTGCCGAGGGACAGGGGGCTACCTACGAGCAGTACTTC
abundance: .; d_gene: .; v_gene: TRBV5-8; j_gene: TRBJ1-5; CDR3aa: CASSRRVQPQHF; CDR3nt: TGTGCCAGCAGCCGCAGAGTCCAGCCCCAGCATTTT
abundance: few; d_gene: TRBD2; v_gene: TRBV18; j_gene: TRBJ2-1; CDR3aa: CASSPSGIPNEQFF; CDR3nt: TGTGCCAGCTCACCTAGCGGGATTCCCAATGAGCAGTTCTTC
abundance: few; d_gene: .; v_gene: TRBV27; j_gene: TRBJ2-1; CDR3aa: CASSSHNEQFF; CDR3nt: TGTGCCAGCTCCTCCCACAATGAGCAGTTCTTC
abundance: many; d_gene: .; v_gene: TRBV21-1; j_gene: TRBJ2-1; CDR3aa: CASRIGRLAGFNEQFF; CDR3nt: TGTGCCAGCAGGATTGGGAGACTAGCGGGATTTAATGAGCAGTTCTTC
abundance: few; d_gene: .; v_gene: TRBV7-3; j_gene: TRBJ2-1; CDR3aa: CASSLSGGPSQNREQFF; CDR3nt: TGTGCCAGCAGCTTAAGCGGCGGGCCAAGCCAAAACCGTGAGCAGTTCTTC
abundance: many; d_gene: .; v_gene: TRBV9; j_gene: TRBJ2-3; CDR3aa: CASSVLAGSTPGTQYF; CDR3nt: TGTGCCAGCAGCGTGCTGGCGGGATCCACGCCAGGTACGCAGTATTTT
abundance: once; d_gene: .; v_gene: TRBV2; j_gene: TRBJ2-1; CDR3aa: CARTNALDNEQFF; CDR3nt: TGTGCCAGAACCAATGCCCTGGACAATGAGCAGTTCTTC
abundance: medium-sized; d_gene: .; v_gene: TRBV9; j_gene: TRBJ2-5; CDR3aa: CASSAQGGGAQETQYF; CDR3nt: TGTGCCAGCAGCGCCCAGGGTGGAGGGGCACAAGAGACCCAGTACTTC
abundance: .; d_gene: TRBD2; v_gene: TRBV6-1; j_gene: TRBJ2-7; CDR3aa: CASIEGLAVYEQYF; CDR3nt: TGTGCCAGCATAGAGGGACTAGCGGTCTACGAGCAGTACTTC
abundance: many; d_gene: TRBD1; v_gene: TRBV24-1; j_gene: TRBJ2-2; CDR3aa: CATSAPGQGATGELFF; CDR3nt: TGTGCCACCAGTGCCCCCGGCCAGGGGGCTACCGGGGAGCTGTTTTTT
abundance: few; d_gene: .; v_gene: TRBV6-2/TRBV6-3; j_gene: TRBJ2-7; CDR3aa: CASNLRRQATYEQYF; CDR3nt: TGTGCCAGCAATCTGCGAAGGCAGGCGACCTACGAGCAGTACTTC
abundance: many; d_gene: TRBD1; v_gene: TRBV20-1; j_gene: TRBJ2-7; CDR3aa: CSAPEQDRSSYEQYF; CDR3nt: TGCAGTGCACCGGAGCAGGACAGGAGCTCCTACGAGCAGTACTTC
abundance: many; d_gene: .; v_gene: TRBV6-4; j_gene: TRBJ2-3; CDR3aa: CASSDGGNTDTQYF; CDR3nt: TGTGCCAGCAGTGACGGGGGAAACACAGATACGCAGTATTTT
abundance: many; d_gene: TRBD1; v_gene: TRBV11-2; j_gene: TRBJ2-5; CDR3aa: CASSSHRGETQYF; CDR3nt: TGTGCCAGCAGCTCTCACAGGGGAGAGACCCAGTACTTC
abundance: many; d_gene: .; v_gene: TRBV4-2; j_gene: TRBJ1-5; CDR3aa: CASSPSNSPGGNQPQHF; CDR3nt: TGTGCCAGCAGCCCTAGTAACAGTCCAGGGGGCAATCAGCCCCAGCATTTT
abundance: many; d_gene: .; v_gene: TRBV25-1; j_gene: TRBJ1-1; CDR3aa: CASSELELNTEAFF; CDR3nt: TGTGCCAGCAGTGAATTAGAACTAAACACTGAAGCTTTCTTT
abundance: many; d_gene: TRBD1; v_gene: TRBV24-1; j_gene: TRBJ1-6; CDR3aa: CATSDTPTGNSPLHF; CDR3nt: TGTGCCACCAGTGATACACCGACAGGGAATTCACCCCTCCACTTT
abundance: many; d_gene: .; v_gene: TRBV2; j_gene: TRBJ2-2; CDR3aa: CASSPDTHTGELFF; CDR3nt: TGTGCCAGCAGTCCCGACACACACACCGGGGAGCTGTTTTTT
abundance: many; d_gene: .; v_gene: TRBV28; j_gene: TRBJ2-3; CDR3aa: CASSLLSGDTQYF; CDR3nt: TGTGCCAGCAGTTTACTTTCGGGGGATACGCAGTATTTT
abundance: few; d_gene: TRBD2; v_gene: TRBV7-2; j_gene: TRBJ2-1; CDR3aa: CASSLGSRLAGVSYNEQFF; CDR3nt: TGTGCCAGCAGCTTAGGTTCTAGGCTAGCGGGAGTCTCCTACAATGAGCAGTTCTTC
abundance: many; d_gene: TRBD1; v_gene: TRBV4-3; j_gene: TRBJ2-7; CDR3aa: CASSPWRTGDEQYF; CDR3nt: TGCGCCAGCAGCCCTTGGAGGACAGGGGACGAGCAGTACTTC
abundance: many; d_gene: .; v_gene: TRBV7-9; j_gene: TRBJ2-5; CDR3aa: CASSLMGMQETQYF; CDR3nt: TGTGCCAGCAGCTTAATGGGAATGCAAGAGACCCAGTACTTC
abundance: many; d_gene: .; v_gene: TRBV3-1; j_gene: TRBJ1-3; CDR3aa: CASSQAVLSGNTIYF; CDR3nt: TGTGCCAGCAGCCAAGCGGTCCTCTCTGGAAACACCATATATTTT
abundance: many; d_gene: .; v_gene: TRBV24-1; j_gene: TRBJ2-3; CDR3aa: CATSGGQGRRDTQYF; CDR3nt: TGTGCCACCAGTGGCGGGCAGGGACGGAGAGATACGCAGTATTTT
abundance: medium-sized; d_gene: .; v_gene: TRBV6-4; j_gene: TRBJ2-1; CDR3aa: CASSDSVENEQFF; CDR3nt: TGTGCCAGCAGTGACTCGGTGGAAAATGAGCAGTTCTTC
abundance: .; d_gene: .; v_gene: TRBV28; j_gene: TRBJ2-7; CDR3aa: CASSFVDPRPYEQYF; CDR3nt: TGTGCCAGCAGTTTTGTGGACCCAAGGCCCTACGAGCAGTACTTC